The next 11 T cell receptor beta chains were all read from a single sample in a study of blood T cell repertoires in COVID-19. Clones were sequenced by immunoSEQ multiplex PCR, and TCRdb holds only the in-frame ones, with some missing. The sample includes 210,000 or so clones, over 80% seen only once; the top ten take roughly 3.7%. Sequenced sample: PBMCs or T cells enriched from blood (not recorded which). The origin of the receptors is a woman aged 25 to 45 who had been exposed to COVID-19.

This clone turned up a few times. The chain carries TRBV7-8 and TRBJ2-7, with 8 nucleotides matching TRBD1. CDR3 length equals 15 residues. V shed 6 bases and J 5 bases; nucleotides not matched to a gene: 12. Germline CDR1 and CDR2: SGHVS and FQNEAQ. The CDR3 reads CASSPIGQGVNEQYF. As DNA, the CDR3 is TGTGCCAGCAGTCCCATCGGACAGGGAGTAAACGAGCAGTACTTC. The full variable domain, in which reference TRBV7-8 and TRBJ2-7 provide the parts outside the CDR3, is GAGVSQSPRYKVAKRGQDVALRCDPISGHVSLFWYQQALGQGPEFLTYFQNEAQLDKSGLPSDRFFAERPEGSVSTLKIQRTQQEDSAVYLCASSPIGQGVNEQYFGPGTRLTVT.

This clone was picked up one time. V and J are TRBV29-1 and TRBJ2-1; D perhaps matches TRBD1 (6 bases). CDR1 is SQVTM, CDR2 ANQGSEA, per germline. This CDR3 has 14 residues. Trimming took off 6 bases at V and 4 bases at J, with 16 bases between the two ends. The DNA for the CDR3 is TGCAGCGTAGACGAAGGGACAACGTACAATGAGCAGTTCTTC. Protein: CSVDEGTTYNEQFF.

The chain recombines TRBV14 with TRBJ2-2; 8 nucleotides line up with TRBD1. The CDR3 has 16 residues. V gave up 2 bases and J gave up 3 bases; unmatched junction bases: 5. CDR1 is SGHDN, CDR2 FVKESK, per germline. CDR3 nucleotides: TGTGCCAGCAGCCAACTGGGACAGGAGGACACCGGGGAGCTGTTTTTT. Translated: CASSQLGQEDTGELFF.

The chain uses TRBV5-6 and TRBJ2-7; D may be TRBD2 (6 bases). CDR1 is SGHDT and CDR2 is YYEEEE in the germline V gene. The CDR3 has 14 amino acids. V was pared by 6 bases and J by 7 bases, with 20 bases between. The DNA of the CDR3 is TGTGCCAGCACCCTGGTGGGGCGGGATGGGGAGCAGTACTTC. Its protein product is CASTLVGRDGEQYF.

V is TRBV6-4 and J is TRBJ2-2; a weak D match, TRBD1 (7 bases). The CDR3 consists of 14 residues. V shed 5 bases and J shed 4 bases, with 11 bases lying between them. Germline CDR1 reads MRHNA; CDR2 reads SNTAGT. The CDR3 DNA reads TGTGCCAGCAGTAGACAGGGAGGCACCGGGGAGCTGTTTTTT. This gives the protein CASSRQGGTGELFF.

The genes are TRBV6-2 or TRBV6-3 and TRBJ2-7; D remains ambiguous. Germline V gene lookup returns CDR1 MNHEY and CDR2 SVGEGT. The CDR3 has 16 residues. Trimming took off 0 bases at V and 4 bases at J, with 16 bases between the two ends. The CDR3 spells CASSYSIKPYQYEQYF. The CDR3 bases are TGTGCCAGCAGTTACTCGATAAAGCCCTACCAATACGAGCAGTACTTC.

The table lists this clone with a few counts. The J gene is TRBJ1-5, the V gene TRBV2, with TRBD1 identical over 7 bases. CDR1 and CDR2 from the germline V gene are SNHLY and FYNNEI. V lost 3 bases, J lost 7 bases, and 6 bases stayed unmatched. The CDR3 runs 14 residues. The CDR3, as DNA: TGTGCCAGCAGTGATAACAGGGGCGGGCAGCCCCAGCATTTT. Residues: CASSDNRGGQPQHF.

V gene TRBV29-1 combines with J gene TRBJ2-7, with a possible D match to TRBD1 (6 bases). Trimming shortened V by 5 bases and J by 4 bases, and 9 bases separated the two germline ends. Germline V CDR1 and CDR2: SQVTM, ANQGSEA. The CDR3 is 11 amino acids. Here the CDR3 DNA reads TGCAGCGTTAGACAGGTATACGAGCAGTACTTC. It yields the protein CSVRQVYEQYF.

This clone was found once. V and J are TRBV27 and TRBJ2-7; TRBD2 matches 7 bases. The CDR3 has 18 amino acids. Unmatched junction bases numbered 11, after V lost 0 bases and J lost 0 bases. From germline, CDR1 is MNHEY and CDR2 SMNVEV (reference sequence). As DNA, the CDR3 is TGTGCCAGCAGTTTATCGAGTCCTAGCGGTGCTAGCTCCTACGAGCAGTACTTC. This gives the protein CASSLSSPSGASSYEQYF.

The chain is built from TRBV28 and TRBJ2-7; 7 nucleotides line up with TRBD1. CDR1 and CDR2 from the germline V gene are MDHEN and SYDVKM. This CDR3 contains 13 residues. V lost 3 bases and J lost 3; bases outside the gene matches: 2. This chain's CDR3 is CASSFYRGYEQYF. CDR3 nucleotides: TGTGCCAGCAGTTTTTACAGGGGCTACGAGCAGTACTTC.

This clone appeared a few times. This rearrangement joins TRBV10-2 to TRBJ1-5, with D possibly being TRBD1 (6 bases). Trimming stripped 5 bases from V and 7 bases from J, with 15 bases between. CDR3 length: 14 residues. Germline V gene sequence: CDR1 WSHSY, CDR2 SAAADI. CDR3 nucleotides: TGCGCCAGCAGTACCACAGGGTCCGACCAGCCCCAGCATTTT. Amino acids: CASSTTGSDQPQHF.